This T cell receptor (beta chain) originates from a study of radiation and T cells in renal cell carcinoma. Time point indicated: baseline pretreatment blood. The treatment was: 15 Gy SBRT to primary tumor, nephrectomy 4 weeks later. Libraries were prepared by immunoSEQ multiplex PCR; TCRdb keeps only in-frame clonotypes and omits some of them. The table has approximately 110,000 clones, around 83% seen once. V lost 3 bases and J lost 6, with 11 bases in between. CDR1 and CDR2 (germline): MDHEN, SYDVKM. The length of the CDR3 is 14 residues. The genes are TRBV28 and TRBJ1-4; D is ambiguous. This TCR was recovered from a woman aged 55 to 70 with renal cell carcinoma. Sequences were derived from blood, sampled from a patient whose treatment included radiotherapy and nephrectomy. In DNA, the CDR3 is TGTGCCAGCAGTTTTCGAGGGAGTGATGAAAAACTGTTTTTT. Amino acids: CASSFRGSDEKLFF.